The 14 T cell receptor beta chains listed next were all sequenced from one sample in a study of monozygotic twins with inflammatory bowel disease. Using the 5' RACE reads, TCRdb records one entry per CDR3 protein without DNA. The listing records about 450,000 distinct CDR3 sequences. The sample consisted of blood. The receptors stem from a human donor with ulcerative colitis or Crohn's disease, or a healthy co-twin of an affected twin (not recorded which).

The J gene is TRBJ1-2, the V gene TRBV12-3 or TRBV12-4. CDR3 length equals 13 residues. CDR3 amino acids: CASSRGLADGYTF.

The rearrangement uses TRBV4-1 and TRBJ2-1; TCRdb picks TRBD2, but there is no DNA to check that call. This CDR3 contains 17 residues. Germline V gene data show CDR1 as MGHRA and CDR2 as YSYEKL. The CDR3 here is CASSQGEVGLASNEQFF.

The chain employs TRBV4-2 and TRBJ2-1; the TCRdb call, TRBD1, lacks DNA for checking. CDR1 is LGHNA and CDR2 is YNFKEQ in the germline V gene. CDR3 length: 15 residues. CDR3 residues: CASSQGDRTYNEQFF.

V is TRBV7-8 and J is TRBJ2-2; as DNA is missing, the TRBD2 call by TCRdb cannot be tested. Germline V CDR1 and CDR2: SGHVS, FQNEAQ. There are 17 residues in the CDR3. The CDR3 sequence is CASSPYRIITNTGELFF.

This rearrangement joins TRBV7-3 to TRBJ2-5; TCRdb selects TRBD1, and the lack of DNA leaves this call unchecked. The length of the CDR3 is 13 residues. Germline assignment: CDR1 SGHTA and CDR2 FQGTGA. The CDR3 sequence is CASSLYSGTPEYF.

The CDR3 sequence is CASSKELAPTDTQYF. V and J are TRBV28 and TRBJ2-3; without DNA, the TCRdb call of TRBD2 cannot be checked. The CDR3 sequence is 15 residues long. Germline V gene data show CDR1 as MDHEN and CDR2 as SYDVKM.

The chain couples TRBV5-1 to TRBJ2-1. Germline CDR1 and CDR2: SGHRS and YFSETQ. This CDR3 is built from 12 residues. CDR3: CASSLANNEQFF.

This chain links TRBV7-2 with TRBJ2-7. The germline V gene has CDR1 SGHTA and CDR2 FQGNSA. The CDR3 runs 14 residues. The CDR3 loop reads CASSLGNNRDEQYF. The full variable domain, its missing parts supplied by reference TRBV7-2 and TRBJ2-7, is GAGVSQSPSNKVTEKGKDVELRCDPISGHTALYWYRQSLGQGLEFLIYFQGNSAPDKSGLPSDRFSAERTGGSVSTLTIQRTQQEDSAVYLCASSLGNNRDEQYFGPGTRLTVT.

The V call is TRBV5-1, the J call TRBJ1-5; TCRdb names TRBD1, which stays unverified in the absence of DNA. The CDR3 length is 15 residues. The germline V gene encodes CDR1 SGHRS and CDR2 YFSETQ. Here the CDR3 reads CASSLEGGLGQPQHF.

CDR3: CASSPGGGPNPTDTQYF. V usage is TRBV12-3 or TRBV12-4 and J usage is TRBJ2-3; TCRdb's D gene call, TRBD2, goes unchecked for lack of DNA. CDR3 size: 17 residues.

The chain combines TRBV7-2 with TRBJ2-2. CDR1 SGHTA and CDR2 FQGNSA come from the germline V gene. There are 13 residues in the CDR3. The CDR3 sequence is CASSLLNTGELFF. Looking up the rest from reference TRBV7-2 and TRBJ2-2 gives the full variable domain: GAGVSQSPSNKVTEKGKDVELRCDPISGHTALYWYRQSLGQGLEFLIYFQGNSAPDKSGLPSDRFSAERTGGSVSTLTIQRTQQEDSAVYLCASSLLNTGELFFGEGSRLTVL.

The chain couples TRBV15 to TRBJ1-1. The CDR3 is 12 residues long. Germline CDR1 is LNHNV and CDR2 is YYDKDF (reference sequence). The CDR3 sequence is CATKGWNTEAFF.

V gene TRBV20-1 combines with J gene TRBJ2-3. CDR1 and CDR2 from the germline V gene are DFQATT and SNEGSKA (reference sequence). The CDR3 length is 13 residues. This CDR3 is CSARDRARDTQYF.

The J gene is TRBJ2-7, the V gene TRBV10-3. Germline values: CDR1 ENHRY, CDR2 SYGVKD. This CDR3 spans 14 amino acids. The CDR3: CAISDSGASYEQYF.